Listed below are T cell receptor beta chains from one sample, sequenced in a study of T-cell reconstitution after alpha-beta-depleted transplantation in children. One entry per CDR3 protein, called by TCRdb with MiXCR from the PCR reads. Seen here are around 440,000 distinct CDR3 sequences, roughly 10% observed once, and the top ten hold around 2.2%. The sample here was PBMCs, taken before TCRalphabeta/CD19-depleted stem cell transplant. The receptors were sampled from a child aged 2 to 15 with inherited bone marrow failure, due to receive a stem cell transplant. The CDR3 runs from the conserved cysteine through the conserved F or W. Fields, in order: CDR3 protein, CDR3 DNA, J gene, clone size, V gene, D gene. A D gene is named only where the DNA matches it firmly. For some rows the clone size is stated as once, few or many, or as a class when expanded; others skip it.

CDR3: CSASHFRDNYNEQFF; DNA: TGCAGTGCAAGTCACTTCAGGGACAACTACAATGAGCAGTTCTTC; J: TRBJ2-1; size: many; V: TRBV20-1; D: -
CDR3: CESCLPHRAGGGEQYF; DNA: TGTGAGAGCTGCCTGCCCCACCGGGCAGGGGGAGGCGAGCAGTACTTC; J: TRBJ2-7; size: -; V: TRBV7-2; D: -
CDR3: CASSRGQGWDGYTF; DNA: TGTGCCAGCAGCCGTGGACAGGGGTGGGATGGCTACACCTTC; J: TRBJ1-2; size: many; V: TRBV6-5; D: TRBD1
CDR3: CATSRDWSGNTDTQYF; DNA: TGTGCCACCAGCAGAGATTGGAGCGGGAACACAGATACGCAGTATTTT; J: TRBJ2-3; size: -; V: TRBV15; D: TRBD2
CDR3: CASSQDGGTGLTYEQYF; DNA: TGTGCCAGCAGCCAAGATGGGGGGACAGGGCTTACCTACGAGCAGTACTTC; J: TRBJ2-7; size: many; V: TRBV4-2; D: TRBD1
CDR3: CASSLEWITGAKNIQYF; DNA: TGTGCCAGCAGCTTAGAATGGATTACGGGGGCCAAAAACATTCAGTACTTC; J: TRBJ2-4; size: many; V: TRBV11-2; D: -
CDR3: CASSYVREGPNTGELFF; DNA: TGTGCCAGCAGTTACGTCCGGGAGGGACCGAACACCGGGGAGCTGTTTTTT; J: TRBJ2-2; size: many; V: TRBV6-5; D: TRBD2
CDR3: CASSSKGLAVYEQYF; DNA: TGTGCCAGCAGCTCGAAGGGACTAGCTGTTTACGAGCAGTACTTC; J: TRBJ2-7; size: many; V: TRBV11-2; D: TRBD2
CDR3: CASSEGTSGDNPYNEQFF; DNA: TGCGCCAGCAGTGAGGGAACTAGCGGGGATAACCCCTACAATGAGCAGTTCTTC; J: TRBJ2-1; size: many; V: TRBV10-1; D: TRBD2
CDR3: CSVDHYGYTF; DNA: TGCAGCGTTGATCATTATGGCTACACCTTC; J: TRBJ1-2; size: many; V: TRBV29-1; D: -
CDR3: CAGPGDLNTGELFF; DNA: TGTGCCGGGCCAGGAGATCTGAACACCGGGGAGCTGTTTTTT; J: TRBJ2-2; size: many; V: TRBV7-9; D: -
CDR3: CASSQVYTVPSYEQYF; DNA: TGTGCCAGCAGCCAAGTATATACAGTCCCTTCCTACGAGCAGTACTTC; J: TRBJ2-7; size: many; V: TRBV3-1; D: -